This record covers a single T cell receptor beta chain. This entry belongs to a study of shared clonotypes between healthy human individuals. Germline V lookup: CDR1 SGHTA, CDR2 FQGTGA. V was shortened by 8 bases and J by 1 base, with 11 bases between the two germline ends. This CDR3 spans 13 amino acids. Clones were sequenced by immunoSEQ multiplex PCR, and TCRdb holds only the in-frame ones, with some missing. Counted here are about 470,000 clones, roughly 77% occurring once; the ten biggest clones make up roughly an eighth. Donors comprised only Caucasian adults living in Nashville, Tennessee. This TCR derives from a woman in her forties in good health. Some clones in this sample may be carry-over from other donors' samples. Source material: PBMCs. The chain employs TRBV7-3 and TRBJ1-2; TRBD1 might be the D (6 bases). CDR3 in DNA: TGTGCCAGCCTGAGGGGGGTTAACTATGGCTACACCTTC. Translating it yields CASLRGVNYGYTF.